The text below deals with one T cell receptor beta chain. Its target is unknown. The repertoire was sequenced with immunoSEQ multiplex PCR; TCRdb's copy has only in-frame clones and lacks some. The sample has roughly 120,000 clones; 90% are singletons. The data are from a study of a mutant IDH1 vaccine in newly diagnosed glioma. About the study: Sex distribution of treated patients was approximately 60% male and roughly 40% female; mean age was 40.4 years.

This CDR3 is 14 amino acids long. Germline V gene sequence: CDR1 LGHNA, CDR2 YNFKEQ. J gave up 9 bases and V 6 bases, and 9 bases lay outside the gene matches. Documented time point: week 11, during vaccination. The investigators gave 300 ug of mutant IDH1 20-mer peptide in each vaccine dose, together with topical imiquimod. This TCR was sampled from a woman between 45 and 60 years old with glioma. The specimen comprised PBMCs, sampled from a glioma patient whose treatment included an IDH1 peptide vaccine. The chain uses TRBV4-2 and TRBJ2-1; 9 nucleotides line up with TRBD2. This CDR3 reads CASRVGGRATEQFF. The CDR3, as DNA: TGTGCCAGCAGGGTCGGCGGGAGGGCCACTGAGCAGTTCTTC.